This T cell receptor beta chain comes out of a study of early T cells in non-severe SARS-CoV-2 infection. As for the study in general: From unsorted whole blood, bulk RNA was sequenced, and the chains remained unpaired. Study outcomes and limitations: A preference for anti-spike CD8 responses marked VDJdb matching, which missed private and CD4 specificities.

In this sample, this clonotype turned up many times. Antigen specificity is unknown. Trimming took 0 bases from V and 5 from J, leaving 4 bases between them. Germline CDR1 SEHNR, CDR2 FQNEAQ (reference sequence). CDR3 length: 12 residues. Individual cDNA molecules carried attached unique molecular identifiers. TCRdb itself ran the 5' RACE reads through MiXCR, one entry per CDR3 protein. The repertoire has around 83,000 distinct CDR3 sequences, 10% to 15% of them found once; the top ten carry around 4.8%. V is TRBV7-9 and J is TRBJ1-1; no firm D call. This clonotype was obtained from an adult who was a healthcare worker with PCR-confirmed SARS-CoV-2 infection or an uninfected control (not recorded which). The material was whole blood, obtained at baseline. In DNA form, the CDR3 reads TGTGCCAGCAGCTTAGCCTGGACTGAAGCTTTCTTT. Translated, it gives CASSLAWTEAFF.